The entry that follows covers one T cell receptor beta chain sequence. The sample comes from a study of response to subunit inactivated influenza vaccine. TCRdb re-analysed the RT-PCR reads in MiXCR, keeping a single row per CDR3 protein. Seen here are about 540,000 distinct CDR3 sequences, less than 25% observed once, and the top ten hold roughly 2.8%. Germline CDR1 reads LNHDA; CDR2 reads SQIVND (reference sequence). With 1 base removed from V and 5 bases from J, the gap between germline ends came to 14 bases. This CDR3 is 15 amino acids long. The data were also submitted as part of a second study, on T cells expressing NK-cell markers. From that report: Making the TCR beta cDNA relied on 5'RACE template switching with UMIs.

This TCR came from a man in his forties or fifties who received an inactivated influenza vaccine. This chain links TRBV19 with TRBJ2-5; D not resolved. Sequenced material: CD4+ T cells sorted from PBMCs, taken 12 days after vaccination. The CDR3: CASSIAATRRETQYF. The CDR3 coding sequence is TGTGCCAGTAGTATAGCGGCGACCCGCCGGGAGACCCAGTACTTC. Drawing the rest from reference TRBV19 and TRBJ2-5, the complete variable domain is DGGITQSPKYLFRKEGQNVTLSCEQNLNHDAMYWYRQDPGQGLRLIYYSQIVNDFQKGDIAEGYSVSREKKESFPLTVTSAQKNPTAFYLCASSIAATRRETQYFGPGTRLLVL.